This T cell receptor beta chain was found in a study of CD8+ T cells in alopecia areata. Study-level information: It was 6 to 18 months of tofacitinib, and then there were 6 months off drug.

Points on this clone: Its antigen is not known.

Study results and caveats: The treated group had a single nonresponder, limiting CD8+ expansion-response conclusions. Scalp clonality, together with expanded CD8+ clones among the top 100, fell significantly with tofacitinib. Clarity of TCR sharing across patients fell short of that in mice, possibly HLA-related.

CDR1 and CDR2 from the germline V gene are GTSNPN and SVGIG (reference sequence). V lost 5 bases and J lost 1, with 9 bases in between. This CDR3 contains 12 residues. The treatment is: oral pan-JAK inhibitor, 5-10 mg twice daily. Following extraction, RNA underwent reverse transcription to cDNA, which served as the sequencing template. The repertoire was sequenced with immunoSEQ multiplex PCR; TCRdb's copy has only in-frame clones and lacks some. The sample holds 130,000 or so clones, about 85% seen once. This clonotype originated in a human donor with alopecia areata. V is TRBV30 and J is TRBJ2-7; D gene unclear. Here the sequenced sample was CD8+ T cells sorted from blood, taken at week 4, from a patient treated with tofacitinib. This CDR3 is CAWQPASYEQYF. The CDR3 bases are TGTGCCTGGCAACCAGCTTCCTACGAGCAGTACTTC.